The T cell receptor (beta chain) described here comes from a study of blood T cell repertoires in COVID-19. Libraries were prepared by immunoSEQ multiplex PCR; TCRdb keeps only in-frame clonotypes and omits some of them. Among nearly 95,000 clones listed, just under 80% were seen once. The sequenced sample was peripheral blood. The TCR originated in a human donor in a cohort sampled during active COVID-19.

DNA for the CDR3: TGTGCCAGCAGTTTATCGTTGGCGGTCGCGAACACCGGGGAGCTGTTTTTT. As protein: CASSLSLAVANTGELFF. The rearrangement joins TRBV27 to TRBJ2-2; D unclear. The V and J ends lost 0 bases and 0 bases respectively, with 11 bases between them. Per the germline V gene, CDR1 is MNHEY and CDR2 is SMNVEV (reference sequence). The CDR3 length is 17 residues.